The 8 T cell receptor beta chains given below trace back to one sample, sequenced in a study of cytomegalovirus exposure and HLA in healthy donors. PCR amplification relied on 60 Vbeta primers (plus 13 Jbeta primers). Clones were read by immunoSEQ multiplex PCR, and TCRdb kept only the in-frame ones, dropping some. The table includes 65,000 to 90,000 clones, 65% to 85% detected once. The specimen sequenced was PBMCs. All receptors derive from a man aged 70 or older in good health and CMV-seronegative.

The CDR3 nucleotides are TGCGCCAGCGCAATGACAGGGGGCACGGAGACCCAGTACTTC. Protein: CASAMTGGTETQYF. V gene TRBV5-1 combines with J gene TRBJ2-5; 10 nucleotides align to TRBD1. Trimming at V came to 7 bases and at J to 5 bases, leaving 8 bases not matched to a gene. The CDR3 is 14 residues long. Looked up from germline, CDR1 is SGHRS and CDR2 is YFSETQ.

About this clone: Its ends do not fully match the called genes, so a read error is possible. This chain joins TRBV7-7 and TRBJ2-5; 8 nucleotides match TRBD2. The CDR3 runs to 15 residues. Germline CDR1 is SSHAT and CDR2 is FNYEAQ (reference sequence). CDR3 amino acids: CASSLSAGGQETQYF. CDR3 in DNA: TGTGCTAGCAGCTTATCGGCGGGAGGTCAAGAGACCCAGTACTTC. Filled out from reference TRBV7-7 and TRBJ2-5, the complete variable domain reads GAGVSQSPRYKVTKRGQDVTLRCDPISSHATLYWYQQALGQGPEFLTYFNYEAQPDKSGLPSDRFSAERPEGSISTLTIQRTEQRDSAMYRCASSLSAGGQETQYFGPGTRLLVL.

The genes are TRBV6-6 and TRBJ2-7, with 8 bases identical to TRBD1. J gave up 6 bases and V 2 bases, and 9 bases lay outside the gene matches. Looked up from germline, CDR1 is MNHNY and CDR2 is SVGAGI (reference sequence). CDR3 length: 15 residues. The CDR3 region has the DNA TGTGCCAGCAGTTACCCCAGGACAGGGAGGACCGAGCAGTACTTC. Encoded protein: CASSYPRTGRTEQYF.

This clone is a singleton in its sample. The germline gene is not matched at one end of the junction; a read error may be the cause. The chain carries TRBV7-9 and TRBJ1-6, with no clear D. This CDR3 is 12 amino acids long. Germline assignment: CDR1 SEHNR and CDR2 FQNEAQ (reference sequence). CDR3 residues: CSSRRFDSPLHF. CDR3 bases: TGTTCCAGCAGGAGGTTCGATTCACCCCTCCACTTT. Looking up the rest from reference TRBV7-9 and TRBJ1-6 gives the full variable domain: DTGVSQNPRHKITKRGQNVTFRCDPISEHNRLYWYRQTLGQGPEFLTYFQNEAQLEKSRLLSDRFSAERPKGSFSTLEIQRTEQGDSAMYLCSSRRFDSPLHFGNGTRLTVT.

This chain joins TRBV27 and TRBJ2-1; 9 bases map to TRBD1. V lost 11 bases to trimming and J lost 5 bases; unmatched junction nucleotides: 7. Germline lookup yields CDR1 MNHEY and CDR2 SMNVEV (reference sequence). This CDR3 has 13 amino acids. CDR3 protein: CALMGDRDNEQFF. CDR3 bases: TGTGCCCTAATGGGGGACAGGGACAATGAGCAGTTCTTC.

The chain's CDR3 is CASRRTSGGDGELFF. CDR3 DNA: TGTGCCAGTAGGAGGACTAGCGGGGGGGACGGGGAGCTGTTTTTT. The chain couples TRBV19 to TRBJ2-2; 15 bases agree with TRBD2. The CDR3 sequence is 15 residues long. The trim removed 6 bases at V and 7 bases at J, leaving 3 bases unmatched. The germline CDR1 and CDR2 sequences are LNHDA and SQIVND (reference sequence).

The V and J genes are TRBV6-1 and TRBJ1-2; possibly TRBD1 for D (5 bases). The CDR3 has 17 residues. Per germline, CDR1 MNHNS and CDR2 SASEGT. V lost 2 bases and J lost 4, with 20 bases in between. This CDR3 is CASSERELGLQAYGYTF. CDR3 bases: TGTGCCAGCAGTGAAAGGGAGTTGGGACTTCAGGCCTATGGCTACACCTTC.

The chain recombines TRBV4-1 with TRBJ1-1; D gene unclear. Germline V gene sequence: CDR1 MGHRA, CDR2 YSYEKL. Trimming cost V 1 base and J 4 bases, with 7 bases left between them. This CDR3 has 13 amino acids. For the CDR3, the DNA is TGCGCCAGCAGCCAAGGTGTATTCACTGAAGCTTTCTTT. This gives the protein CASSQGVFTEAFF.